This TCR beta chain was found in a study of blood T cell repertoires in COVID-19. At the level of the study: COVID-19 samples from acute and convalescent phases originated in the United States, Italy and Spain. T cells, B-cell-depleted T cells, or PBMCs supplied cDNA or gDNA.

The germline CDR1 and CDR2 sequences are MDHEN and SYDVKM. Trimming took 2 bases from V and 10 from J, leaving 11 bases between them. This CDR3 comprises 13 residues. The authors' processing: Estimation of nucleated cell counts was performed using reference gene primer amplification. Only in-frame clones appear in the TCRdb table, and some are missing; sequencing was by immunoSEQ multiplex PCR. V, J and clone size derive from that table, while D and trimming were established from the DNA sequence. The data show 130,000 to 150,000 clones, roughly 80% seen once. The TCR comes from a woman of 80 years or more with acute or convalescent COVID-19. The chain uses TRBV28 and TRBJ1-4; unclear D gene. Sequencing was done on a sample of peripheral blood. CDR3 nucleotide sequence: TGTGCCAGCAGTTTAAGCGGGCCCGGAAAACTGTTTTTT. As protein: CASSLSGPGKLFF.